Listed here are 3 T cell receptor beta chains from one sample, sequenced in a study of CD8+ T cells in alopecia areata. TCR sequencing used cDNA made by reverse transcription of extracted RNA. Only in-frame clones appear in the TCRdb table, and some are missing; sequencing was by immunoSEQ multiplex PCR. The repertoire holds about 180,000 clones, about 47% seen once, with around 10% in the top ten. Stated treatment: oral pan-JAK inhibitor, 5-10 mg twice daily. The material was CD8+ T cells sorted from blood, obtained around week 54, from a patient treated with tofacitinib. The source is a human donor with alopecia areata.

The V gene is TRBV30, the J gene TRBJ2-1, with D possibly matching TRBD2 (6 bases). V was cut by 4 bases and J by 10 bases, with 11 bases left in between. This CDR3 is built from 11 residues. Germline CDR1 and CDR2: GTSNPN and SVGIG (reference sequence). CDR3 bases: TGTGCCTGGACCCTCCGGGAGGAGCAGTTCTTC. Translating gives CAWTLREEQFF.

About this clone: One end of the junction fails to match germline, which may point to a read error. The CDR3 loop reads CASSLAPGSGANVLTF. The CDR3 bases are TGTGCTAGCAGCTTAGCGCCAGGCTCTGGGGCCAACGTCCTGACTTTC. V usage is TRBV7-7 and J usage is TRBJ2-6, with D possibly TRBD2 on 5 matching bases. Germline CDR1 SSHAT, CDR2 FNYEAQ (reference sequence). This CDR3 region has 16 residues.

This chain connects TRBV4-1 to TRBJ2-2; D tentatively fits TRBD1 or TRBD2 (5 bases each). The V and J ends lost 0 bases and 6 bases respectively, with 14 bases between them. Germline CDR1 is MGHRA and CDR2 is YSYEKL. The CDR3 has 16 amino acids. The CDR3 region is CASSQDRKGTAGELFF. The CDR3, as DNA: TGCGCCAGCAGCCAAGATCGGAAGGGGACGGCCGGGGAGCTGTTTTTT.